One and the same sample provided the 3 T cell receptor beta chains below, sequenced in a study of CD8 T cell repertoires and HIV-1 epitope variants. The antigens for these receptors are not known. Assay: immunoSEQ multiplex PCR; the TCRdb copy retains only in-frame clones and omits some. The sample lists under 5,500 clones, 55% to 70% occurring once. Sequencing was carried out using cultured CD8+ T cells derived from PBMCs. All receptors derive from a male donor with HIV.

Written as DNA, the CDR3 is TGTGCCAGCAGCCGTCCGGCGGTCGTCCCGGGGACTGAAGCTTTCTTT. This sequence encodes CASSRPAVVPGTEAFF. The chain uses TRBV7-9 and TRBJ1-1; D uncertain. Germline V gene data show CDR1 as SEHNR and CDR2 as FQNEAQ (reference sequence). Trimming removed 5 bases at V and 5 bases at J, with 21 bases between. The CDR3 is 16 residues long.

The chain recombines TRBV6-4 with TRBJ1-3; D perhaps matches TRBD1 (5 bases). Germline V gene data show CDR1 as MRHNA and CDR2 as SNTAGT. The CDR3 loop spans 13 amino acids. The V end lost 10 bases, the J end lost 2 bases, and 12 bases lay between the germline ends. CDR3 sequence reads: CATPAGTGNTIYF. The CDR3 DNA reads TGTGCCACACCTGCAGGGACTGGAAACACCATATATTTT.

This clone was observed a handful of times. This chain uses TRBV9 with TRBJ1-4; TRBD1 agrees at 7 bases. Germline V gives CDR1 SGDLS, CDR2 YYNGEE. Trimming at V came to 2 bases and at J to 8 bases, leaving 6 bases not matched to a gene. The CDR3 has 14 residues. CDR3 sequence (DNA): TGTGCCAGCAGCGTCACAGGGGACGGCGAAAAACTGTTTTTT. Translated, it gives CASSVTGDGEKLFF.